The next 25 T cell receptor beta chains were all read from a single sample in a study of OX40 agonist ivuxolimab in advanced cancers. Using immunoSEQ multiplex PCR, the repertoire was profiled, and TCRdb retains in-frame clones only, with some absent. The repertoire includes some 19,000 clones, around 80% of them detected once, and 40% to 65% sits in the top ten. Specimen: CD4+ or CD8+ T cells sorted from blood, collected in a trial of the OX40 agonist ivuxolimab. These receptors were taken from an adult with an advanced solid tumor such as melanoma, head and neck, liver or kidney cancer.

This clone was seen only once. DNA for the CDR3: TGTGCCAGCAGCCAAGTTTCTGGGGACGAGCAGTACTTC. It is translated as CASSQVSGDEQYF. The rearrangement uses TRBV14 and TRBJ2-7, with D uncertain. The CDR3 is 13 amino acids. Per germline, CDR1 SGHDN and CDR2 FVKESK. Trimming took 1 base from V and 5 from J, leaving 9 bases between them.

This chain joins TRBV9 and TRBJ1-2; no clear D gene. Trimming removed 7 bases from V and 2 bases from J, with 9 bases in between. Looked up from germline, CDR1 is SGDLS and CDR2 is YYNGEE. The CDR3 has 12 residues. The CDR3 coding sequence is TGTGCCAGCCAGGCACAGAACTATGGCTACACCTTC. This sequence encodes CASQAQNYGYTF.

This rearrangement joins TRBV27 to TRBJ1-1; TRBD1 matches 7 bases. Per germline, CDR1 MNHEY and CDR2 SMNVEV (reference sequence). CDR3 size: 14 residues. V trimming: 3 bases; J trimming: 7 bases; junction bases outside the gene matches: 8. For the CDR3, the DNA is TGTGCCAGCAGTTTTGGGCAGGGGGTCTTTGAAGCTTTCTTT. Amino acid sequence: CASSFGQGVFEAFF.

By share, this clone ranks as medium-sized (0.01 to 0.1%). The junction departs from germline at one end; a sequencing error may be responsible. The chain uses TRBV7-9 and TRBJ2-7; D may correspond to TRBD1 or TRBD2 (5 bases each). Germline lookup yields CDR1 SEHNR and CDR2 FQNEAQ (reference sequence). This CDR3 contains 13 residues. This CDR3 is CAGRDGLSYEQYF. The CDR3 nucleotides read TGTGCCGGCAGGGACGGACTCTCCTACGAGCAGTACTTC.

This clone has only a few counts. The CDR3 DNA sequence: TGTGCCAGCAGTTTGAGCGTGGACGCCTACGAGCAGTACTTC. Translated: CASSLSVDAYEQYF. V and J are TRBV28 and TRBJ2-7; D unclear. This CDR3 comprises 14 residues. Trimming took off 3 bases at V and 2 bases at J, with 11 bases between the two ends. From germline, CDR1 is MDHEN and CDR2 SYDVKM.

The rearrangement links TRBV27 to TRBJ2-2; TRBD2 is a possible D gene (6 bases). Germline CDR1 and CDR2: MNHEY and SMNVEV (reference sequence). The CDR3 is 15 residues long. Trimming took 7 bases from V and 6 from J, leaving 18 bases between them. The CDR3 is CASNARGGVPGELFF. The CDR3 nucleotides are TGTGCCAGCAACGCCCGGGGCGGGGTCCCCGGGGAGCTGTTTTTT.

This clone was found a few times. This chain joins TRBV7-6 and TRBJ2-6, with no clear D. Trimming removed 5 bases from V and 2 bases from J, with 4 bases in between. Per germline, CDR1 SGHVS and CDR2 FNYEAQ. This CDR3 contains 13 residues. In DNA form, the CDR3 reads TGTGCCAGCAGCCGAACTGGGGCCAACGTCCTGACTTTC. It is translated as CASSRTGANVLTF.

The chain combines TRBV19 with TRBJ1-6; D call uncertain. CDR1 is LNHDA and CDR2 is SQIVND in the germline V gene (reference sequence). Deletions cut 6 bases from V and 3 bases from J, with 12 bases between. This CDR3 spans 15 amino acids. CDR3 in DNA: TGTGCCAGTAGCCCGGGAAGTCTCTATAATTCACCCCTCCACTTT. It is translated as CASSPGSLYNSPLHF.

This CDR3 reads CASSLGYRSRGSVNSPLHF. In nucleotides, the CDR3 is TGTGCCAGCAGCTTAGGGTATCGCTCCCGAGGGTCGGTTAATTCACCCCTCCACTTT. The V and J genes are TRBV11-2 and TRBJ1-6, with no clear D. This CDR3 contains 19 residues. Germline V gene lookup returns CDR1 SGHAT and CDR2 FQNNGV. V was cut by 1 base and J by 6 bases, with 22 bases left in between. Complete variable domain (other parts from reference TRBV11-2 and TRBJ1-6): EAGVAQSPRYKIIEKRQSVAFWCNPISGHATLYWYQQILGQGPKLLIQFQNNGVVDDSQLPKDRFSAERLKGVDSTLKIQPAKLEDSAVYLCASSLGYRSRGSVNSPLHFGNGTRLTVT.

This clone was recorded only once. This rearrangement joins TRBV28 to TRBJ1-6; D ambiguous. This CDR3 is built from 17 residues. V was clipped by 8 bases and J by 8 bases, with 25 bases between them. The germline V gene encodes CDR1 MDHEN and CDR2 SYDVKM. The chain's CDR3 is CASESVRKAAFDSPLHF. The CDR3, as DNA: TGTGCCAGCGAGAGCGTCAGGAAGGCTGCTTTCGATTCACCCCTCCACTTT.

This sequence joins TRBV4-1 and TRBJ2-7, with 7 positions matching TRBD1. Trimming took 4 bases from V and 4 from J; bases not matched to a gene: 7. The CDR3 loop spans 14 amino acids. Per the germline V gene, CDR1 is MGHRA and CDR2 is YSYEKL. This chain's CDR3 is CASSLGRGPYEQYF. CDR3 DNA: TGCGCCAGCAGCCTCGGAAGGGGGCCATACGAGCAGTACTTC.

In its sample, this clone was seen once. This chain joins TRBV14 and TRBJ2-1; tentatively, D is TRBD2 (7 bases). This CDR3 region has 16 residues. CDR1 SGHDN and CDR2 FVKESK come from the germline V gene. V lost 4 bases and J 1 base, leaving 14 bases between the germline ends. As DNA, the CDR3 is TGTGCCAGCAGCCGACGGGGGGCCCATTCCTACAATGAGCAGTTCTTC. It translates to CASSRRGAHSYNEQFF.

The chain joins TRBV15 to TRBJ2-6; TRBD1 might be the D (5 bases). Looked up from germline, CDR1 is LNHNV and CDR2 is YYDKDF (reference sequence). The CDR3 loop spans 15 amino acids. Trimming took 1 base from V and 1 from J, leaving 5 bases between them. CDR3 protein: CATSRGTSGANVLTF. CDR3 DNA: TGTGCCACCAGCAGAGGGACATCTGGGGCCAACGTCCTGACTTTC.

The CDR3 nucleotides are TGTGCCAGCAGCTTAGAAGGGACTCTTGAGTTCCTCTACGAGCAGTACTTC. Its translation: CASSLEGTLEFLYEQYF. This chain joins TRBV11-2 and TRBJ2-7, with TRBD2 as a possible D gene (6 bases). V lost 0 bases and J 3 bases, leaving 18 bases between the germline ends. CDR1 is SGHAT, CDR2 FQNNGV, per germline. CDR3 length: 17 amino acids.

The rearrangement links TRBV30 to TRBJ1-1; D may be TRBD1 (6 bases). CDR1 GTSNPN and CDR2 SVGIG come from the germline V gene (reference sequence). Trimming stripped 3 bases from V and 0 bases from J, with 17 bases between. This CDR3 is 16 amino acids long. The CDR3 sequence is CAWRIGGGSMNTEAFF. The CDR3 DNA sequence: TGTGCCTGGAGGATCGGAGGGGGGTCGATGAACACTGAAGCTTTCTTT. The whole variable domain, remainder taken from reference TRBV30 and TRBJ1-1, is SQTIHQWPATLVQPVGSPLSLECTVEGTSNPNLYWYRQAAGRGLQLLFYSVGIGQISSEVPQNLSASRPQDRQFILSSKKLLLSDSGFYLCAWRIGGGSMNTEAFFGQGTRLTVV.

The chain has TRBV2 and TRBJ2-7; D is possibly TRBD1 or TRBD2 (6 bases each). Per germline, CDR1 SNHLY and CDR2 FYNNEI. Deletions cut 3 bases from V and 2 bases from J, with 23 bases between. The CDR3 totals 18 residues. This chain's CDR3 is CASSDVRGQPGYPYEQYF. Here the CDR3 DNA reads TGTGCCAGCAGTGACGTCCGGGGGCAACCGGGGTATCCCTACGAGCAGTACTTC.

This clone came up once. The genes are TRBV29-1 and TRBJ2-2; 7 bases line up with TRBD1. CDR3 size: 15 residues. Unmatched junction bases numbered 9, after V lost 7 bases and J lost 1 base. Germline values: CDR1 SQVTM, CDR2 ANQGSEA. Here the CDR3 DNA reads TGCAGCGCGGATACAGGGGTACAGAACACCGGGGAGCTGTTTTTT. Translating gives CSADTGVQNTGELFF.

The chain uses TRBV7-9 and TRBJ2-1; D unclear. The V end was cut by 2 bases, the J end by 5 bases, with 10 bases between. Germline assignment: CDR1 SEHNR and CDR2 FQNEAQ (reference sequence). The CDR3 consists of 14 residues. In nucleotides, the CDR3 is TGTGCCAGCAGCTTAAATAGTTACCACAATGAGCAGTTCTTC. It is translated as CASSLNSYHNEQFF.

This chain uses TRBV29-1 with TRBJ2-7; 9 bases line up with TRBD2. Germline CDR1 and CDR2: SQVTM and ANQGSEA. This CDR3 is 15 amino acids long. Unmatched junction bases numbered 7, after V lost 0 bases and J lost 4 bases. CDR3 DNA: TGCAGCGTTGAAGAAGGGCTGACTAGCGGATACGAGCAGTACTTC. It encodes CSVEEGLTSGYEQYF.

The chain carries TRBV7-9 and TRBJ2-7, with 10 nucleotides matching TRBD2. The V and J ends lost 5 bases and 4 bases, in that order; junction bases with no gene match: 14. The germline V gene encodes CDR1 SEHNR and CDR2 FQNEAQ (reference sequence). The CDR3 loop spans 17 amino acids. CDR3 sequence (DNA): TGTGCCAGCAGCCCCGTTGCGCCCCTAGCGGGGGATTACGAGCAGTACTTC. It yields the protein CASSPVAPLAGDYEQYF.

The gene calls are TRBV7-3 and TRBJ2-1, with D uncertain. Germline V CDR1 and CDR2: SGHTA, FQGTGA. V was trimmed by 6 bases and J by 9 bases, leaving 18 bases between them. The CDR3 covers 14 residues. The CDR3 sequence: CASRPNLIDTEQFF. In DNA, the CDR3 is TGTGCCAGCAGGCCTAACCTGATAGACACTGAGCAGTTCTTC.

This clone turned up a few times. The chain recombines TRBV30 with TRBJ1-1; D gene uncertain. Germline CDR1 GTSNPN, CDR2 SVGIG (reference sequence). The CDR3 has 13 residues. The V end was cut by 1 base, the J end by 5 bases, with 11 bases between. CDR3 protein: CAWSAGFGTEAFF. Written as DNA, the CDR3 is TGTGCCTGGAGTGCAGGATTTGGGACTGAAGCTTTCTTT.

The chain couples TRBV9 to TRBJ2-5; 12 bases line up with TRBD2. Germline assignment: CDR1 SGDLS and CDR2 YYNGEE. CDR3 size: 16 residues. V gave up 3 bases and J gave up 4 bases; unmatched junction bases: 7. The CDR3 bases are TGTGCCAGCAGCGGGTTACTAGCGGGGGGTCCAGAGACCCAGTACTTC. Translated: CASSGLLAGGPETQYF.

V gene TRBV4-3 combines with J gene TRBJ1-2, with a tentative D call TRBD1 (5 bases). Germline CDR1 LGHNA, CDR2 YSLEER. Deletions cut 0 bases from V and 8 bases from J, with 10 bases between. The CDR3 covers 13 residues. The CDR3 region has the DNA TGCGCCAGCAGCCAAGAGGGGGATTGGGGCTACACCTTC. It translates to CASSQEGDWGYTF.

The chain employs TRBV14 and TRBJ2-3; D unclear. This CDR3 region has 13 residues. Deletions cut 5 bases from V and 9 bases from J, with 15 bases between. Germline assignment: CDR1 SGHDN and CDR2 FVKESK. This chain's CDR3 is CASSSRIDGTQYF. The CDR3 DNA sequence: TGTGCCAGCAGCTCTAGAATCGACGGAACGCAGTATTTT.